This TCR beta chain is from a study of T cells in Graves' hyperthyroidism and ophthalmopathy (dated by TCRdb to the late 2010s). Looking at the study overall: Peripheral blood was collected at initial diagnosis, before any treatment. Following sampling, methimazole starting at 30 mg daily was given to hyperthyroidism patients, and high-dose intravenous methylprednisolone was given to ophthalmopathy patients. A discovery cohort of about a hundred patients, about 40 with Graves' ophthalmopathy and under 60 with stable Graves' hyperthyroidism, was used to find distinguishing TCR V-J signatures. The roughly 94 discovery patients were randomly divided into training and test sets at a 7:3 ratio. Prospective prediction of ophthalmopathy was tested in an independent validation cohort of approximately 19 hyperthyroidism patients and around 16 patients who later progressed to ophthalmopathy. The study also compared thyroid tissue and blood T-cell repertoires from more than five Graves' hyperthyroidism patients. According to the paper, TCR Vbeta CDR3 sequencing was carried out on about 140 peripheral blood samples, which came from approximately 43 ophthalmopathy, around 75 hyperthyroidism and around 17 progressor patients.

Ophthalmopathy patients had moderately to severely active disease, Clinical Activity Score of at least 3, NOSPECS grade of at least 4, and duration under 3 months. Exclusion was applied to patients with uncontrolled infections, other autoimmune diseases, pregnancy or lactation. Diagnoses were based on clinical symptoms, serum thyroxine and TRAb, thyroid ultrasound and orbital computed tomography. PBMCs were isolated from roughly 10 ml of fresh peripheral blood by Ficoll-Paque density gradient centrifugation. Trizol reagent was used to extract total RNA, and RNA quality was then checked on an Agilent 2100 Bioanalyzer. TCR beta CDR3 regions were amplified from RNA transcripts. A first-round RT-PCR of the TCR CDR3 used the HTBI primer set with the Qiagen OneStep RT-PCR kit. The libraries were constructed in a second round of multiplex PCR and then size-selected and purified. Paired-end sequencing of the libraries was performed with 100 bp reads on an Illumina HiSeq2000. As for how the authors treated the data: Raw data were processed with SOAPnuke, discarding reads with adapters, uncalled bases, mean Phred below 15, or no exact constant-primer or identifier match. High-quality paired reads were merged using COPE v1.2.5, and each unique nucleotide sequence was defined as a clonotype. Clonotypes were aligned to IMGT TRBV, TRBD and TRBJ reference segments using MiTCR v1.1. Analysis was restricted to V-J combinations with a frequency above 0.0001, which covered roughly 99% of repertoires. A TCS score was defined as the ratio of F50 (clonal expansion) to E x V (chaos), with BLOSUM62-based TCRdist applied between CDR3 peptides within each V-J. Welch's t-statistics and random forest reduced around 510 V-J features to 10 to 15, which were used in a naive Bayes classifier (R e1071). TCRdb cleaned the public reads at Q25 with fastp, built clones with MiXCR and kept in-frame beta chains. Entries are consolidated by CDR3 protein sequence, retaining the most common genes and DNA. TCRdb, not the authors, supplied the V and J calls. For this sample the table gives about 500,000 distinct CDR3 sequences, of which roughly 16% were detected only once. The top ten clones comprise 29% of the sample.

This clonotype has at least ten counts. What this receptor recognizes is not known. One base away there is no much larger clone; base qualities are not given. The full study reports these points: During validation, the model predicted progression to ophthalmopathy a median of approximately six months ahead of onset, with more than 55% sensitivity and around 73% specificity. In cross-validation, a model built on a 13 V-J signature told ophthalmopathy apart from stable hyperthyroidism with under 90% sensitivity and around 84% specificity, and in testing the same model reached 80%/75%. No statistical method was used to fix the sample size in advance, and group allocation was not hidden from the investigators. Most expanded thyroid clonotypes (frequency above 0.001) were also detected in blood, a finding suggesting that blood repertoires may reflect thyroid immune responses.

This TCR derives from a woman aged 25-40 years with Graves' ophthalmopathy. Material: blood.

The CDR3 is CASSWGTANTEAFF. The DNA sequence is given as TGTGCCAGCAGCTGGGGGACAGCGAACACTGAAGCTTTCTTT. This chain is built from TRBV5-8 and TRBJ1-1; TRBD1 matches 7 bases in the middle. The CDR3, from cysteine to phenylalanine, totals 14 residues. Of all the DNA, just the CDR3 is kept, 42 bases in frame from base 1. The germline V end is reduced by 3 bases and the J end by 1 base; junction bases left unmatched: 3. In the germline V gene, CDR1 corresponds to SGHTS and CDR2 to YDEGEE.